The 25 T cell receptor beta chains below all came from one sample that was sequenced in a study of PD-1 blockade in classical Hodgkin lymphoma. The method was immunoSEQ multiplex PCR; TCRdb's version includes in-frame clones alone and lacks a portion of them. Among approximately 80,000 clones listed, roughly nine tenths were seen once. Exposure to brentuximab vedotin varied, and each patient had relapsed following autologous stem cell transplantation. Here the sequenced sample was peripheral blood mononuclear cells (PBMCs), taken at baseline. Source of these receptors: a human donor with classical Hodgkin lymphoma.

The gene calls are TRBV10-2 and TRBJ2-2; D is perhaps TRBD2 (6 bases). CDR3 size: 16 residues. The ends were cut back, 4 bases at V and 3 bases at J, with 15 bases in the middle. Germline lookup yields CDR1 WSHSY and CDR2 SAAADI. The CDR3 reads CASSGSAGLDTGELFF. Written as DNA, the CDR3 is TGCGCCAGCAGTGGGTCTGCGGGACTGGACACCGGGGAGCTGTTTTTT.

The gene calls are TRBV2 and TRBJ1-1; D possibly corresponds to TRBD1 (6 bases). Germline V gene lookup returns CDR1 SNHLY and CDR2 FYNNEI. V dropped 4 bases and J dropped 2 bases, with 14 bases sitting between them. The CDR3 has 15 residues. CDR3 protein: CASSVDRPRNTEAFF. The CDR3 DNA reads TGTGCCAGCAGTGTCGACAGGCCGAGAAACACTGAAGCTTTCTTT.

The J gene is TRBJ2-7, the V gene TRBV7-9, with D possibly matching TRBD1 (5 bases). The CDR3 runs 14 residues. Germline assignment: CDR1 SEHNR and CDR2 FQNEAQ (reference sequence). V gave up 5 bases and J gave up 4 bases, with 15 bases separating them. CDR3 loop: CASSPGWGGYEQYF. The CDR3 DNA follows: TGTGCCAGCAGCCCTGGTTGGGGCGGTTACGAGCAGTACTTC.

This clone occurred once. The rearrangement links TRBV7-2 to TRBJ2-2, with a tentative D call TRBD2 (5 bases). V was pared by 4 bases and J by 5 bases, with 11 bases between. The CDR3 consists of 14 residues. The germline CDR1 and CDR2 sequences are SGHTA and FQGNSA. The CDR3 reads CASSSISVTGELFF. The CDR3 nucleotides are TGTGCCAGCAGCTCCATTAGCGTAACCGGGGAGCTGTTTTTT.

V usage is TRBV7-8 and J usage is TRBJ2-7; 9 positions match TRBD1. Germline trimming cut 3 bases from V and 3 bases from J; bases unmatched to any gene: 9. CDR1 is SGHVS and CDR2 is FQNEAQ in the germline V gene. The length of the CDR3 is 16 residues. CDR3 sequence reads: CASSFQGGTGSYEQYF. The CDR3 DNA follows: TGTGCCAGCAGCTTTCAGGGGGGGACAGGGAGCTACGAGCAGTACTTC.

The V gene is TRBV29-1, the J gene TRBJ1-1, with D unclear. Germline V gene lookup returns CDR1 SQVTM and CDR2 ANQGSEA. Trimming took 4 bases from V and 1 from J, leaving 10 bases between them. The CDR3 sequence is 13 residues long. This CDR3 is CSVVNGGNTEAFF. The DNA of the CDR3 is TGCAGCGTTGTCAATGGCGGGAACACTGAAGCTTTCTTT.

This clone was detected once. The chain links TRBV5-4 to TRBJ2-5, with 7 positions matching TRBD2. V gave up 4 bases and J gave up 4 bases; unmatched junction bases: 7. CDR3 length equals 14 residues. CDR1 and CDR2 (germline): SGHNT, YYREEE (reference sequence). The CDR3 DNA follows: TGTGCCAGCAGCCGGGGCGGGAGTCTAGAGACCCAGTACTTC. This encodes CASSRGGSLETQYF.

In its sample, this clone was seen once. CDR3 residues: CASSTGGSSYEQYF. The CDR3 DNA follows: TGTGCCAGTAGTACAGGGGGCAGCTCCTACGAGCAGTACTTC. V and J are TRBV19 and TRBJ2-7; the match to TRBD1 covers 8 bases. The CDR3 contains 14 residues. Trimming removed 4 bases from V and 0 bases from J; junction bases left unmatched: 2. From germline, CDR1 is LNHDA and CDR2 SQIVND (reference sequence).

The chain couples TRBV4-2 to TRBJ1-1; no firm D call. The length of the CDR3 is 14 residues. The germline V and J ends were trimmed by 6 bases and 6 bases, with 17 bases remaining between them. CDR1 and CDR2 from the germline V gene are LGHNA and YNFKEQ. DNA for the CDR3: TGTGCCAGCAGTCGGCTTTCCGGGATCGCTGAAGCTTTCTTT. Its translation is CASSRLSGIAEAFF.

The rearrangement links TRBV28 to TRBJ2-3; D is undetermined. Germline lookup yields CDR1 MDHEN and CDR2 SYDVKM. This CDR3 contains 15 residues. Trimming pared 6 bases from V and 0 bases from J, leaving 13 bases between. This CDR3 is CASSLRIPSTDTQYF. For the CDR3, the DNA is TGTGCCAGCAGCCTCAGGATACCAAGCACAGATACGCAGTATTTT.

The rearrangement uses TRBV7-2 and TRBJ2-2; D perhaps matches TRBD1 (6 bases). The ends were cut back, 1 base at V and 6 bases at J, with 15 bases in the middle. From germline, CDR1 is SGHTA and CDR2 FQGNSA. The CDR3 has 16 residues. This chain's CDR3 is CASSLVGGRGAGELFF. As DNA, the CDR3 is TGTGCCAGCAGCTTAGTCGGTGGCAGGGGAGCCGGGGAGCTGTTTTTT. The variable domain in full, with the rest retrieved from reference TRBV7-2 and TRBJ2-2, is GAGVSQSPSNKVTEKGKDVELRCDPISGHTALYWYRQSLGQGLEFLIYFQGNSAPDKSGLPSDRFSAERTGGSVSTLTIQRTQQEDSAVYLCASSLVGGRGAGELFFGEGSRLTVL.

In its sample, this clone was seen a few times. The CDR3 region is CATNRGLDYGYTF. Here the CDR3 DNA reads TGTGCCACTAATCGTGGGTTAGACTATGGCTACACCTTC. The gene calls are TRBV6-6 and TRBJ1-2; D ambiguous. Germline-derived CDR1 and CDR2 are MNHNY and SVGAGI (reference sequence). Trimming cost V 10 bases and J 3 bases, with 15 bases left between them. The CDR3 contains 13 residues.

This chain links TRBV7-2 with TRBJ2-1; TRBD1 agrees at 8 bases. The V segment lost 1 base and the J segment 15 bases; nucleotides outside the gene matches: 8. This CDR3 is 13 amino acids long. Germline V gives CDR1 SGHTA, CDR2 FQGNSA. The CDR3 sequence: CASSLVTGQGPFF. CDR3 DNA sequence: TGTGCCAGCAGCTTAGTCACCGGACAGGGCCCGTTCTTC.

This clone has a single count. The chain joins TRBV5-4 to TRBJ1-5; D is unclear. The V end was cut by 0 bases, the J end by 6 bases, with 10 bases between. Germline CDR1 is SGHNT and CDR2 is YYREEE (reference sequence). This CDR3 has 14 residues. The CDR3 DNA reads TGTGCCAGCAGCTTGGCGGGAGCGGGTCAGCCCCAGCATTTT. This translates into CASSLAGAGQPQHF.

This chain joins TRBV5-6 and TRBJ2-7; 7 nucleotides line up with TRBD1. This CDR3 is 15 amino acids long. The V segment lost 5 bases and the J segment 0 bases; nucleotides outside the gene matches: 8. The germline V gene encodes CDR1 SGHDT and CDR2 YYEEEE. CDR3 nucleotides: TGTGCCAGCAGTCCCGGGACAGCTATCTCCTACGAGCAGTACTTC. The encoded protein is CASSPGTAISYEQYF.

The chain couples TRBV29-1 to TRBJ1-1; D not resolved. This CDR3 has 11 amino acids. V dropped 2 bases and J dropped 5 bases, with 6 bases sitting between them. The germline V gene has CDR1 SQVTM and CDR2 ANQGSEA. The CDR3: CSVESGTEAFF. The CDR3 nucleotides are TGCAGCGTTGAATCCGGGACTGAAGCTTTCTTT.

V usage is TRBV19 and J usage is TRBJ1-2, with no clear D. CDR3 length equals 13 residues. Trimming stripped 4 bases from V and 6 bases from J, with 12 bases between. Germline CDR1 and CDR2: LNHDA and SQIVND (reference sequence). The CDR3 is CASSKGRSHGYTF. For the CDR3, the DNA is TGTGCCAGTAGTAAAGGAAGATCCCATGGCTACACCTTC. Supplemented by reference TRBV19 and TRBJ1-2, the full variable domain reads DGGITQSPKYLFRKEGQNVTLSCEQNLNHDAMYWYRQDPGQGLRLIYYSQIVNDFQKGDIAEGYSVSREKKESFPLTVTSAQKNPTAFYLCASSKGRSHGYTFGSGTRLTVV.

For this clone: At one end, the junction sequence differs from germline, possibly due to a read error. The gene calls are TRBV6-1 and TRBJ2-7; 9 nucleotides match TRBD1. This CDR3 contains 15 residues. Germline CDR1 is MNHNS and CDR2 is SASEGT. In nucleotides, the CDR3 is TGTGCCAGCAGTGAGGGAGGGACAGGGAAATTATCCCACAAGTTC. Its protein is CASSEGGTGKLSHKF.

The chain combines TRBV19 with TRBJ1-2; D remains ambiguous. Trimming shortened V by 0 bases and J by 0 bases, and 5 bases separated the two germline ends. Germline-derived CDR1 and CDR2 are LNHDA and SQIVND (reference sequence). The CDR3 contains 14 residues. The CDR3 here is CASSIDLANYGYTF. In nucleotides, the CDR3 is TGTGCCAGTAGTATAGATCTGGCTAACTATGGCTACACCTTC.

The CDR3 region has the DNA TGTGCCAGCAGTACCACCGGGACAGGGGCATACGAGCAGTACTTC. This encodes CASSTTGTGAYEQYF. The chain carries TRBV6-5 and TRBJ2-7; 10 nucleotides line up with TRBD1. The V segment lost 5 bases and the J segment 4 bases; nucleotides outside the gene matches: 8. CDR1 is MNHEY, CDR2 SVGAGI, per germline. The CDR3 totals 15 residues.

This clone came up once. The chain uses TRBV30 and TRBJ1-4; tentatively, D is TRBD1 (6 bases). Germline V gene data show CDR1 as GTSNPN and CDR2 as SVGIG (reference sequence). V was shortened by 4 bases and J by 8 bases, with 20 bases between the two germline ends. The CDR3 has 15 residues. DNA for the CDR3: TGTGCCTGGAACCTGGGCCTTTGGAGGGGGGAAAAACTGTTTTTT. This translates into CAWNLGLWRGEKLFF.

This chain connects TRBV29-1 to TRBJ1-1; D is uncertain. The germline CDR1 and CDR2 sequences are SQVTM and ANQGSEA. CDR3 size: 13 residues. Trimming took 6 bases from V and 1 from J, leaving 12 bases between them. CDR3 nucleotide sequence: TGCAGCGTATTCAACAGAGAGAACACTGAAGCTTTCTTT. Residues: CSVFNRENTEAFF.

The V and J genes are TRBV6-5 and TRBJ1-4, with 7 positions matching TRBD1. After removal of 2 bases from V and 7 bases from J, the junction contained 4 bases not matched to a gene. This CDR3 contains 14 residues. CDR1 is MNHEY and CDR2 is SVGAGI in the germline V gene. The CDR3 nucleotides read TGTGCCAGCAGTTACCAGGGACAGAGTGAAAAACTGTTTTTT. Encoded protein: CASSYQGQSEKLFF.

The table lists this clone with a count of one. This chain links TRBV29-1 with TRBJ2-2, with a weak D call TRBD2 (6 bases). Germline-derived CDR1 and CDR2 are SQVTM and ANQGSEA. Trimming left V 6 bases short and J 1 base short, with 12 bases between. The CDR3 sequence is 14 residues long. For the CDR3, the DNA is TGCAGCGTCTTCGGGACTTTGAACACCGGGGAGCTGTTTTTT. Translation: CSVFGTLNTGELFF.

The chain uses TRBV25-1 and TRBJ2-1; 10 positions match TRBD1. The V and J ends lost 7 bases and 3 bases, in that order; junction bases with no gene match: 6. The CDR3 sequence is 15 residues long. The germline V gene has CDR1 MGHDK and CDR2 SYGVNS. The DNA of the CDR3 is TGTGCCAGCAACTCCGGGACAGGGGACTACAATGAGCAGTTCTTC. As protein: CASNSGTGDYNEQFF.